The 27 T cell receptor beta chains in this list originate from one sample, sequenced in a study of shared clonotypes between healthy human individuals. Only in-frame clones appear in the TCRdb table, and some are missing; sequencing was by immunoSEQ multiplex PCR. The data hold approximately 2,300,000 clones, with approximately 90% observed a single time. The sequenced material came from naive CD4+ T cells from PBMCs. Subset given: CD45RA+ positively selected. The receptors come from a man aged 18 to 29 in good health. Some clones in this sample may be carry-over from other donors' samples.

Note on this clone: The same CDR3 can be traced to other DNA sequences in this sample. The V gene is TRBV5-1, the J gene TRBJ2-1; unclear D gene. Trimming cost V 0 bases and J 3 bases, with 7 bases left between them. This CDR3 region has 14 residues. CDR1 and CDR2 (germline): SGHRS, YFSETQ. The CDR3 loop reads CASSLVVGYNEQFF. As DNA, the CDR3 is TGCGCCAGCAGCTTGGTGGTGGGCTACAATGAGCAGTTCTTC. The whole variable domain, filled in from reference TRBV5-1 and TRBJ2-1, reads KAGVTQTPRYLIKTRGQQVTLSCSPISGHRSVSWYQQTPGQGLQFLFEYFSETQRNKGNFPGRFSGRQFSNSRSEMNVSTLELGDSALYLCASSLVVGYNEQFFGPGTRLTVL.

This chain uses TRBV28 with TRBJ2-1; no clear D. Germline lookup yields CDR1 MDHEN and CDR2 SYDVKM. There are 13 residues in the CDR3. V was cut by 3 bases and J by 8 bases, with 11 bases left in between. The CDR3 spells CASSLRRVDEQFF. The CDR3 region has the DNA TGTGCCAGCAGTTTGCGAAGAGTGGATGAGCAGTTCTTC.

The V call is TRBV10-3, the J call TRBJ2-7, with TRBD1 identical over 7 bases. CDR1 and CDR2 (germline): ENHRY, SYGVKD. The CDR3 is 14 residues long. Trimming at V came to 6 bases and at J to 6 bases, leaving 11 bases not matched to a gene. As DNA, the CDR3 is TGTGCCATCAGCCCCCAAACAGGGGTCGTCGAGCAGTACTTC. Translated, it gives CAISPQTGVVEQYF.

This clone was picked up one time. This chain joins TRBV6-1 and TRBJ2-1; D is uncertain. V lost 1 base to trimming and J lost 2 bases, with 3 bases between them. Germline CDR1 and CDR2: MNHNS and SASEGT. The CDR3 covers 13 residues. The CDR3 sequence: CASSEVPYNEQFF. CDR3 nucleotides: TGTGCCAGCAGTGAAGTGCCCTACAATGAGCAGTTCTTC.

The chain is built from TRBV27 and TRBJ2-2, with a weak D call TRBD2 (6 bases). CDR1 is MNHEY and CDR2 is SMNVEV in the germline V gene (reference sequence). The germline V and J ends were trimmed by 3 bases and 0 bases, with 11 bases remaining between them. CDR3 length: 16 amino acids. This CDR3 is CASSLEGPSNTGELFF. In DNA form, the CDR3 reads TGTGCCAGCAGTTTGGAGGGACCTTCGAACACCGGGGAGCTGTTTTTT.

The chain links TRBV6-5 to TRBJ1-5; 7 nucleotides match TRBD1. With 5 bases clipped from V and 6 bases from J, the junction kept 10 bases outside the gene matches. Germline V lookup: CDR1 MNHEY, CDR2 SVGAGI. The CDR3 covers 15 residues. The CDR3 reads CASSNGQARGQPQHF. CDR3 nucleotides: TGTGCCAGCAGTAACGGACAGGCGCGGGGTCAGCCCCAGCATTTT.

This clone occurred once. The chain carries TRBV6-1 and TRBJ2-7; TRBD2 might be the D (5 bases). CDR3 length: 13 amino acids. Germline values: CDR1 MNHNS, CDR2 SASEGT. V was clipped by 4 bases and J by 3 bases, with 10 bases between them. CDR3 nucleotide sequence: TGTGCCAGCAGTGTCGTGGGAGTCTACGAGCAGTACTTC. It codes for CASSVVGVYEQYF.

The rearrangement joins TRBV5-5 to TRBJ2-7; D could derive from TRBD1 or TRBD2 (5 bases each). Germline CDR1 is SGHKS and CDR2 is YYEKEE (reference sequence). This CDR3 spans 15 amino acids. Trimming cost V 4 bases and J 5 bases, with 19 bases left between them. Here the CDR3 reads CASSADPGRYDEQYF. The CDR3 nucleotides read TGTGCCAGCAGCGCTGACCCGGGACGGTACGACGAGCAGTACTTC.

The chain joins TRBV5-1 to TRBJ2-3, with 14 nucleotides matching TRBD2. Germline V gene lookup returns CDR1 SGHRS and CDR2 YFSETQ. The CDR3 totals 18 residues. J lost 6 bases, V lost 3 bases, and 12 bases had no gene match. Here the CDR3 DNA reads TGCGCCAGCAGCTCGAGAATGGGACTAGCGGGAGCTTGGGATACGCAGTATTTT. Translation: CASSSRMGLAGAWDTQYF.

In DNA, the CDR3 is TGTGCCAGCAGCCTGGATGGGAGATATAATTCACCCCTCCACTTT. The encoded protein is CASSLDGRYNSPLHF. This chain joins TRBV4-2 and TRBJ1-6, with D unclear. Trimming took off 4 bases at V and 4 bases at J, with 11 bases between the two ends. CDR1 is LGHNA, CDR2 YNFKEQ, per germline. The CDR3 is 15 residues long.

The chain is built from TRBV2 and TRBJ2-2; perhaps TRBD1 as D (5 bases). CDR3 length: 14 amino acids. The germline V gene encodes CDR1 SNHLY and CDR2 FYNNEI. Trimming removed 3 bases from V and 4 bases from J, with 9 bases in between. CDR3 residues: CASSEGLTTGELFF. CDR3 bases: TGTGCCAGCAGTGAGGGGCTGACCACCGGGGAGCTGTTTTTT.

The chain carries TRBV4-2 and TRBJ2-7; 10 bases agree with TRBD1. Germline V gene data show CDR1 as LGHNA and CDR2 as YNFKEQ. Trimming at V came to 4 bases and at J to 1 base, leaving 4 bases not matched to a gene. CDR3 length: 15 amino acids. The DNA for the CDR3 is TGTGCCAGCAGCCGGTGGACAGGGGGATCCTACGAGCAGTACTTC. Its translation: CASSRWTGGSYEQYF.

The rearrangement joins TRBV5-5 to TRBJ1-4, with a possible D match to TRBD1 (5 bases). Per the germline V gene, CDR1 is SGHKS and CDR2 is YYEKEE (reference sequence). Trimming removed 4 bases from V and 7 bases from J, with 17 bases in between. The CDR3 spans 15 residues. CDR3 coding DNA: TGTGCCAGCAGCGACCGACGGACCGGGGGTGAAAAACTGTTTTTT. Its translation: CASSDRRTGGEKLFF.

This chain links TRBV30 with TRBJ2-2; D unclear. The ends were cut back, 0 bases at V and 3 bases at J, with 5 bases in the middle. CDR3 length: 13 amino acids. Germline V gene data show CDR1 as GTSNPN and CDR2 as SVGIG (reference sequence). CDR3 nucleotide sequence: TGTGCCTGGAGTGTAATGGACACCGGGGAGCTGTTTTTT. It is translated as CAWSVMDTGELFF.

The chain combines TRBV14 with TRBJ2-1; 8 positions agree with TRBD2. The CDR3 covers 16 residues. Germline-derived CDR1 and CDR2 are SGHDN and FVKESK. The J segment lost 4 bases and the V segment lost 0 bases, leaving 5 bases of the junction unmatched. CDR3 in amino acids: CASSQDLLAGYNEQFF. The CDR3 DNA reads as TGTGCCAGCAGCCAAGATCTCCTAGCGGGTTACAATGAGCAGTTCTTC.

CDR3 in amino acids: CATTLVPQETQYF. CDR3 sequence (DNA): TGTGCCACTACACTAGTCCCCCAAGAGACCCAGTACTTC. V gene TRBV2 combines with J gene TRBJ2-5; perhaps TRBD2 as D (5 bases). The germline V gene encodes CDR1 SNHLY and CDR2 FYNNEI. CDR3 size: 13 residues. V was clipped by 10 bases and J by 1 base, with 13 bases between them.

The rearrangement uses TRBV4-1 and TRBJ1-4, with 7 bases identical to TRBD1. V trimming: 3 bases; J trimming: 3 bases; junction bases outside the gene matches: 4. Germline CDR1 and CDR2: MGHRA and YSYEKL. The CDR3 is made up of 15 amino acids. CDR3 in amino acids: CASSHPQGANEKLFF. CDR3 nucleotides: TGCGCCAGCAGCCATCCCCAGGGGGCTAATGAAAAACTGTTTTTT.

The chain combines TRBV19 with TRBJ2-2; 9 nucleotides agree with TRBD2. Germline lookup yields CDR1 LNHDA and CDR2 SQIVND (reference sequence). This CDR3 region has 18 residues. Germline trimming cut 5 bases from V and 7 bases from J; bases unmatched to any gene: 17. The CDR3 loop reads CASSYGAAAGGPGGELFF. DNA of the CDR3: TGTGCCAGTAGTTACGGGGCGGCGGCGGGAGGGCCGGGCGGGGAGCTGTTTTTT.

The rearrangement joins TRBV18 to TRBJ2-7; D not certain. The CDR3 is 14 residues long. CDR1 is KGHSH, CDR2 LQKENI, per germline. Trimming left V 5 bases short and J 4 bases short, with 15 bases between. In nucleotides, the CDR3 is TGTGCCAGCTCAACCGGGCGCAGCGCATACGAGCAGTACTTC. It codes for CASSTGRSAYEQYF.

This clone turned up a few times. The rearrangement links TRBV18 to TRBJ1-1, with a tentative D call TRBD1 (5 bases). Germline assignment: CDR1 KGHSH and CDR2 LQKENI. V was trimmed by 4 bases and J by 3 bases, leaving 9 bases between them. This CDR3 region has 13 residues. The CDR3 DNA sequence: TGTGCCAGCTCACAGAAAGGGGACACTGAAGCTTTCTTT. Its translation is CASSQKGDTEAFF.

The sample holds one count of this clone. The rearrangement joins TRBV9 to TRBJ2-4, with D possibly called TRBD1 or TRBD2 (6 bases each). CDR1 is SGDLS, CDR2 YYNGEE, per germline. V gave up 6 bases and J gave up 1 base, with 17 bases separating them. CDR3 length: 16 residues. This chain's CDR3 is CASTQRGRWAKNIQYF. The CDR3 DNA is TGTGCCAGCACGCAAAGGGGGAGGTGGGCCAAAAACATTCAGTACTTC.

In DNA, the CDR3 is TGTGCCAGCAGCACCCCGGGACAGGGAGGGGCGGATACGCAGTATTTT. Translated, it gives CASSTPGQGGADTQYF. V gene TRBV28 combines with J gene TRBJ2-3; 9 nucleotides agree with TRBD1. V lost 6 bases to trimming and J lost 6 bases; unmatched junction nucleotides: 13. CDR1 is MDHEN, CDR2 SYDVKM, per germline. The CDR3 extends over 16 amino acids.

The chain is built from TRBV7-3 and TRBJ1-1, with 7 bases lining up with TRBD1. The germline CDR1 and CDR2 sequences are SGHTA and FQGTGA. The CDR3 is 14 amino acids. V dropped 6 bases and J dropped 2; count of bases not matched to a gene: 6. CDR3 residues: CASRPTGVNTEAFF. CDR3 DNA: TGTGCCAGCAGACCTACAGGGGTCAACACTGAAGCTTTCTTT.

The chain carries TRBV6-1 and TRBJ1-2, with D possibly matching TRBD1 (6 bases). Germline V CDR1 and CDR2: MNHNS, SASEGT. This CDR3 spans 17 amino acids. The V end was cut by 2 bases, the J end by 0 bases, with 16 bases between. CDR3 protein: CASSELAEDRTNYGYTF. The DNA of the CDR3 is TGTGCCAGCAGTGAATTGGCGGAGGACAGAACTAACTATGGCTACACCTTC.

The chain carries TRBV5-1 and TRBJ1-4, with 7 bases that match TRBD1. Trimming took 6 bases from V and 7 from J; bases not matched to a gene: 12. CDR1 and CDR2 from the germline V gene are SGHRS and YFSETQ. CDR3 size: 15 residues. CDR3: CASTPRGGFGEKLFF. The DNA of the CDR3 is TGCGCCAGCACCCCCAGAGGGGGCTTTGGTGAAAAACTGTTTTTT.

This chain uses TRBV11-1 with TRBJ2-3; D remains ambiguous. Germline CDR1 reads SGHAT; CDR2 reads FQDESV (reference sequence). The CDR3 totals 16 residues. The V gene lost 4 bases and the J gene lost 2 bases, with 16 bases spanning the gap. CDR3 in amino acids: CASSSAASRYTDTQYF. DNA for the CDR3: TGTGCCAGCAGCTCGGCAGCCAGCAGATACACAGATACGCAGTATTTT.

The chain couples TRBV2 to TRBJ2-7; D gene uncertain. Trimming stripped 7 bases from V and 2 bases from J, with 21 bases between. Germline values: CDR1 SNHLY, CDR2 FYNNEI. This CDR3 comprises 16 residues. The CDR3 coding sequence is TGTGCCAGCACCATCGGAATGTCCCAGGCAGCCTACGAGCAGTACTTC. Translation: CASTIGMSQAAYEQYF.